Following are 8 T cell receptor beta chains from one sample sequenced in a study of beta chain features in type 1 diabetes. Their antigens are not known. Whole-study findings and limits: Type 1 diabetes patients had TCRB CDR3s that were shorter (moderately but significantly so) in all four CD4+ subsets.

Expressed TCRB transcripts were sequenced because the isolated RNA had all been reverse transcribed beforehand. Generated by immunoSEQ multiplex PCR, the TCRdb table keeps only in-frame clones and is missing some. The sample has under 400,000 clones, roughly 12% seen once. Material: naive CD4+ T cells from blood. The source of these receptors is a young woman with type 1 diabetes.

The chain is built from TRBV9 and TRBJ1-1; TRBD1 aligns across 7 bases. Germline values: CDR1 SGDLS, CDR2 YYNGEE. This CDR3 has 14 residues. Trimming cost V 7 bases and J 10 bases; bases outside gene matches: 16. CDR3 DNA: TGTGCCAGCGGCAGGGGGTCCCAAGGGTCTGGAGCTTTCTTT. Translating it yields CASGRGSQGSGAFF.

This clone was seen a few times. CDR3 in amino acids: CASSPRVYNEQFF. The CDR3 DNA reads as TGTGCCAGCAGTCCCCGGGTCTACAATGAGCAGTTCTTC. The V call is TRBV27, the J call TRBJ2-1; D gene unclear. Germline CDR1 and CDR2: MNHEY and SMNVEV (reference sequence). The CDR3 has 13 amino acids. The V gene lost 5 bases and the J gene lost 3 bases, with 8 bases spanning the gap.

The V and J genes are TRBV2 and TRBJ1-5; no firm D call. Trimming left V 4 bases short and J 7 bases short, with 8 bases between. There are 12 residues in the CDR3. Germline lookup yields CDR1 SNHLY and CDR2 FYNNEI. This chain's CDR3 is CASSGSVQPQHF. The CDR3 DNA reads TGTGCCAGCAGTGGGTCGGTCCAGCCCCAGCATTTT.

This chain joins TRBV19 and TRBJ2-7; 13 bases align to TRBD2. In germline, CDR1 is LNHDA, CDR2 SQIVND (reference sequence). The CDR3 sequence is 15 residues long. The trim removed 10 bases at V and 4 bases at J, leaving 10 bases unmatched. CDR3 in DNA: TGTGCCACCCAGGGACTAGCGGGATCCATTTACGAGCAGTACTTC. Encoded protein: CATQGLAGSIYEQYF.

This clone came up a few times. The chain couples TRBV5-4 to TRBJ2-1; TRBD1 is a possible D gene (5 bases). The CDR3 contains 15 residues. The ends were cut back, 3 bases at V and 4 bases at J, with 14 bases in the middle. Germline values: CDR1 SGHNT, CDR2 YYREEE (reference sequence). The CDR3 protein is CASSSDRQPYNEQFF. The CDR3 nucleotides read TGTGCCAGCAGCTCCGACAGACAACCGTACAATGAGCAGTTCTTC.

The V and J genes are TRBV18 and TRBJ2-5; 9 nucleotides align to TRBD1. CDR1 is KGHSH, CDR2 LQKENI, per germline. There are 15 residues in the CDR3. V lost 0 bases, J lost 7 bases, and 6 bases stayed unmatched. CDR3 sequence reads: CASSPPGTGRVTQYF. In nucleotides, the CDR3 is TGTGCCAGCTCACCACCCGGGACAGGGAGGGTGACCCAGTACTTC.

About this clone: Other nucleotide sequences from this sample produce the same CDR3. The CDR3 loop reads CAWSRQGGETQYF. CDR3 DNA: TGTGCCTGGAGCCGACAGGGAGGAGAGACCCAGTACTTC. The J gene is TRBJ2-5, the V gene TRBV30; a possible D gene is TRBD1 (7 bases). Germline V gene data show CDR1 as GTSNPN and CDR2 as SVGIG (reference sequence). The ends were cut back, 3 bases at V and 4 bases at J, with 12 bases in the middle. The CDR3 covers 13 residues.

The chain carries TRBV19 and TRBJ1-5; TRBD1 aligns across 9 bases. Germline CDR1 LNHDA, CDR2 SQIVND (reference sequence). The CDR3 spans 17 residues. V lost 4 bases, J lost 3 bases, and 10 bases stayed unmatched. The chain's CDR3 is CASSTSHGTGSNQPQHF. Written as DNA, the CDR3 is TGTGCCAGTAGTACGTCGCACGGGACAGGGTCCAATCAGCCCCAGCATTTT.